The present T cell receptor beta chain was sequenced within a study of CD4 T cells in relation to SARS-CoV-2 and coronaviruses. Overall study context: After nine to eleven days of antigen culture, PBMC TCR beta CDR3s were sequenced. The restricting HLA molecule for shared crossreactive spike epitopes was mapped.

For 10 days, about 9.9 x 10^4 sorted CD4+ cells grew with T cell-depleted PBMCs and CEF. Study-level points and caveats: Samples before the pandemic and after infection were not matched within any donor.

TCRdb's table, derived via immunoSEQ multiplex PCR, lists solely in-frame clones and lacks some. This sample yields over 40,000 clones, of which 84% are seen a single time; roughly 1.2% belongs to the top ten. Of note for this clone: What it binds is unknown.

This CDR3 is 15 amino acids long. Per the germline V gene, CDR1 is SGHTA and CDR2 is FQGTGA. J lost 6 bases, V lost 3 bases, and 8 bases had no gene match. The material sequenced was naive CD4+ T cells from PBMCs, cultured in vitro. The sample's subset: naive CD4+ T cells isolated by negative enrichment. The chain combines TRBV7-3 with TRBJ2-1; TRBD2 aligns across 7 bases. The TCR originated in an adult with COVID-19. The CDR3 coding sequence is TGTGCCAGCAGCTTTGGGGCGGGAGACCGCAATGAGCAGTTCTTC. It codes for CASSFGAGDRNEQFF.